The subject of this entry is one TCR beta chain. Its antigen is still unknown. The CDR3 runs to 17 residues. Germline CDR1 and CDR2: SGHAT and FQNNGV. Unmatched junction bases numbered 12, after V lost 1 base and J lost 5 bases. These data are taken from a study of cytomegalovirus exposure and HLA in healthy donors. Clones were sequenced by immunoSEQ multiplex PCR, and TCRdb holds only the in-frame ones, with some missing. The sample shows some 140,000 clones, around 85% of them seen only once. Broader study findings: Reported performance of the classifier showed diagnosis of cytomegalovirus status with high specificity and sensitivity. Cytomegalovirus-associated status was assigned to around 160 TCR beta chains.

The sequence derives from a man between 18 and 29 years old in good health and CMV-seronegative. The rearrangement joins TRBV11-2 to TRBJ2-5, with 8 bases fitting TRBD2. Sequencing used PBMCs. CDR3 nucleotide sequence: TGTGCCAGCAGCTTAGGAGTCGGCGCGGGGGGTTGGGAGACCCAGTACTTC. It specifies CASSLGVGAGGWETQYF.